This is a list of T cell receptor beta chains from one sample in a study of regulatory T cells in long-lasting Graves disease. Each CDR3 protein is one row after TCRdb ran MiXCR on the multiplex PCR reads. The sample comprises 450,000 to 700,000 distinct CDR3 sequences, 13% of which are singletons, and roughly 10% rests with the top ten. The same sample was also studied in work on T cells in Graves' hyperthyroidism and ophthalmopathy.

The sequencing used peripheral blood mononuclear cells (PBMCs), collected at new diagnosis, from a patient treated with antithyroid drugs. The receptors originated from a man aged 30 to 45 with Graves disease. Each CDR3 is given with its conserved first and last residue. The D gene is left open where the match is weak. Clone size appears in some rows only: once, few, many, or a class for an expanded clone.

D gene	V gene	J gene	clone size	CDR3 protein	CDR3 DNA
NA	TRBV7-3	TRBJ2-3	many	CASSLADFTDTQYF	TGTGCCAGCAGCTTAGCGGATTTCACAGATACGCAGTATTTT
NA	TRBV10-2	TRBJ1-4	NA	CASSDDDQRGFF	TGCGCCAGCAGTGACGACGATCAAAGGGGGTTTTTT
NA	TRBV2	TRBJ2-3	many	CASSETYSTDTQYF	TGTGCCAGCAGTGAAACCTATTCCACAGATACGCAGTATTTT
NA	TRBV7-9	TRBJ2-3	NA	CASSFEGGRADTQYF	TGTGCCAGCAGCTTCGAGGGGGGAAGAGCAGATACGCAGTATTTT
NA	TRBV27	TRBJ2-7	many	CASSPAALGEQYF	TGTGCCAGCAGTCCCGCGGCCCTGGGAGAGCAGTACTTC
TRBD1	TRBV19	TRBJ1-1	few	CASSPLRTGGNTEAFF	TGTGCCAGTAGTCCTTTAAGGACAGGGGGGAACACTGAAGCTTTCTTT
TRBD1	TRBV11-3	TRBJ2-2	NA	CASSLEQGVRPGELFF	TGTGCCAGCAGCTTAGAACAGGGGGTGAGGCCCGGGGAGCTGTTTTTT
NA	TRBV18	TRBJ2-7	NA	CASSHNTGPVEQYF	TGTGCCAGCTCACACAACACAGGGCCCGTCGAGCAGTACTTC
NA	TRBV29-1	TRBJ1-2	many	CSGGGGNYGYTF	TGCAGCGGGGGTGGGGGCAACTATGGCTACACCTTC
NA	TRBV6-1	TRBJ2-3	many	CASSPPWISVSTDTQYF	TGTGCCAGCAGTCCTCCGTGGATTAGCGTGAGCACAGATACGCAGTATTTT
NA	TRBV24-1	TRBJ2-7	many	CATSDHSGNLYEQYF	TGTGCCACCAGTGATCATAGCGGAAACCTCTACGAGCAGTACTTC
TRBD1	TRBV6-1	TRBJ2-7	NA	CASRPTGVTYEQYF	TGTGCCAGCAGGCCGACAGGGGTAACCTACGAGCAGTACTTC
TRBD1	TRBV7-9	TRBJ1-1	many	CASSSSGGVNTEAFF	TGTGCCAGCAGCTCCTCAGGGGGGGTGAACACTGAAGCTTTCTTT
NA	TRBV20-1	TRBJ1-2	many	CSADTQGLRDYGYTF	TGCAGTGCCGACACTCAGGGACTTCGTGACTATGGCTACACCTTC
TRBD2	TRBV3-1	TRBJ2-7	many	CASSLSGEAYEQYF	TGTGCCAGCAGCCTGAGCGGGGAAGCCTACGAGCAGTACTTC
TRBD2	TRBV29-1	TRBJ2-7	NA	CSVVGSSGRSPNYEQYF	TGCAGCGTTGTAGGTTCTAGCGGGAGGTCCCCTAATTACGAGCAGTACTTC
NA	TRBV7-9	TRBJ1-2	many	CASSLGGAAGGGYTF	TGTGCCAGCAGCCTGGGAGGCGCGGCGGGCGGTGGCTACACCTTC
TRBD2	TRBV27	TRBJ2-1	many	CASSFTGLAGADEQFF	TGTGCCAGCAGTTTTACAGGACTAGCGGGAGCCGATGAGCAGTTCTTC
NA	TRBV24-1	TRBJ2-1	many	CATSDTPPGNEQFF	TGTGCCACCAGTGACACTCCCCCTGGGAATGAGCAGTTCTTC
NA	TRBV13	TRBJ1-1	NA	CASRRGLDTEAFF	TGTGCCAGCAGGAGGGGTTTGGACACTGAAGCTTTCTTT
NA	TRBV2	TRBJ2-5	many	CASNWRETQYF	TGTGCCAGCAATTGGCGAGAGACCCAGTACTTC
NA	TRBV29-1	TRBJ1-1	medium-sized	CSVGGGATSTEAFF	TGCAGCGTTGGCGGTGGGGCAACAAGCACTGAAGCTTTCTTT
NA	TRBV4-1	TRBJ1-3	few	CASSQSRLTGNTIYF	TGCGCCAGCAGCCAATCTCGTTTAACGGGAAACACCATATATTTT
TRBD1	TRBV29-1	TRBJ2-7	many	CSVGDSAYEQYF	TGCAGCGTTGGGGACAGTGCCTACGAGCAGTACTTC
NA	TRBV19	TRBJ2-7	NA	CASSFRRGSASYEQYF	TGTGCCAGTAGTTTTAGACGGGGATCGGCCTCCTACGAGCAGTACTTC
NA	TRBV7-6	TRBJ1-5	few	CASGLDRNQPQHF	TGTGCCAGCGGTCTCGACAGAAATCAGCCCCAGCATTTT
TRBD1	TRBV18	TRBJ2-5	NA	CASSPPWTGRQETQYF	TGTGCCAGCTCACCACCTTGGACAGGGCGGCAAGAGACCCAGTACTTC
NA	TRBV29-1	TRBJ2-3	many	CSVENLVQSTDTQYF	TGCAGCGTTGAAAATTTGGTGCAGAGCACAGATACGCAGTATTTT
TRBD2	TRBV19	TRBJ2-1	few	CASSVGTSGSGEQFF	TGTGCCAGTAGTGTCGGGACTAGCGGGAGCGGTGAGCAGTTCTTC
NA	TRBV19	TRBJ2-3	few	CASSPHGPTINTDTQYF	TGTGCCAGTAGTCCCCATGGACCAACAATAAACACAGATACGCAGTATTTT
NA	TRBV4-1	TRBJ2-1	NA	CASSQEDSPYNEQFF	TGCGCCAGCAGCCAAGAAGACAGCCCATACAATGAGCAGTTCTTC
TRBD2	TRBV9	TRBJ2-5	NA	CASSVEGGRATETQYF	TGTGCCAGCAGCGTAGAGGGCGGGAGGGCCACCGAGACCCAGTACTTC
TRBD2	TRBV12-3/TRBV12-4	TRBJ2-3	NA	CASNSLAGANSTQYF	TGTGCCAGCAATTCATTAGCGGGGGCCAATTCGACGCAGTATTTT
NA	TRBV19	TRBJ2-2	few	CASNEVGAGELFF	TGTGCCAGTAACGAGGTGGGGGCCGGGGAGCTGTTTTTT
NA	TRBV24-1	TRBJ2-1	few	CATSDLNDALRANEQFF	TGTGCCACCAGTGATTTAAACGACGCGCTGAGGGCAAATGAGCAGTTCTTC
NA	TRBV27	TRBJ2-7	NA	CASNLWASQYYEQYF	TGTGCCAGCAATTTATGGGCTAGCCAGTACTACGAGCAGTACTTC